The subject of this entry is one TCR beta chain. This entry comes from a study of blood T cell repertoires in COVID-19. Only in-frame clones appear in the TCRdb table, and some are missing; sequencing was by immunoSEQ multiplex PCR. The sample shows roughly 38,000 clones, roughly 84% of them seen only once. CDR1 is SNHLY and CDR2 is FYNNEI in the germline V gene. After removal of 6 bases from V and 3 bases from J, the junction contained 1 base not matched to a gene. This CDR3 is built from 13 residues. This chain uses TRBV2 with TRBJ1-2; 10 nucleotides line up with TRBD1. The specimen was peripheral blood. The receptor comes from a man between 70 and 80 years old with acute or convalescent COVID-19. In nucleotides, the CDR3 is TGTGCCAGCAGGGGGACAGGGGACTATGGCTACACCTTC. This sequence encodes CASRGTGDYGYTF.